A single T cell receptor (beta chain) is shown here with its context. This clone was detected only a few times. Its target antigen remains unknown. Base qualities are not provided; no much larger clone lies one nucleotide away. This specimen comes from a study of OX40 agonist ivuxolimab in advanced cancers. In terms of the full investigation: Ivuxolimab was an agonistic, fully human IgG2 monoclonal antibody directed against OX40 (CD134), a costimulatory receptor. Among the 52 dose-escalation patients, about 20 had hepatocellular carcinoma, approximately 15 melanoma, 9 renal cell carcinoma and 9 head and neck cancer. The purpose of peripheral TCRbeta sequencing was to test whether ivuxolimab changed TCR sequence diversity and led to clonal T-cell expansion. Partial responses were achieved by three dose-escalation patients, of whom one had hepatocellular carcinoma and two had cutaneous melanoma. The paper describes the monotherapy dose-escalation part (N of about 57 patients) of the phase I trial of ivuxolimab. Intravenous ivuxolimab was administered to patients every 2 weeks at six dose levels: 0.01, 0.1, 0.3, 1.5, 3 and 10 mg/kg. A male proportion of 75% to 85% and a mean age of 60 years, ranging from 23 to 79, were recorded for the dose-escalation cohort. Prior anti-PD-1, anti-PD-L1 or anti-CTLA-4 therapy was permitted, and roughly two fifths of dose-escalation patients had received checkpoint inhibitors.

As encoded in the germline V gene (reference sequence), CDR1 is SEHNR while CDR2 is FQNEAQ. Between the V and J ends, shortened by 5 bases and 8 bases respectively, the junction contains 12 bases. From the cysteine up to the phenylalanine, the CDR3 has a length of 12 residues. Left in the record is the CDR3 DNA by itself, 36 bases read in frame from the first base. Genomic DNA was extracted from sorted cells for sequencing of the TCRbeta CDR3 region. The immunoSEQ Assay was used to sequence the TCRbeta CDR3 regions. In its TCRdb copy, this immuneACCESS table keeps in-frame sequences only and misses some clones. Where compared with another copy, unresolved V genes explain less than half of these, and the others have no known cause. This sample lists tens of thousands of clones; roughly 80% were detected once. The leading ten clones occupy roughly 4% of the sample. General conclusions and limits of the study: In partial responders in the 0.1-3.0 mg/kg groups, normalized peripheral clonal expansion was found to be among the lowest, especially among CD8+ T cells. Antigen specificity was not determined for the clonally expanded peripheral T cells. On average, CD8+ T cells showed more expanded clones than CD4+ T cells after ivuxolimab. At doses of 0.1 to 3.0 mg/kg, clonal expansion of both CD4+ and CD8+ blood T cells was observed from baseline to week 6. Low levels of normalized T-cell clonal expansion were also seen in some patients who did not respond.

The trial excluded patients who had a history of autoimmune disease or who were on systemic immunosuppression. Peripheral blood for TCR sequencing was collected from all dose cohorts at baseline, on cycle 4 day 1, and on cycle 7 day 1. Samples came from an open-label, multicenter, first-in-human phase I dose-escalation trial of ivuxolimab. The trial enrolled adults with locally advanced or metastatic head and neck squamous cell, hepatocellular, melanoma or renal cell carcinoma. Before TCR sequencing, CD4+ T cells and CD8+ T cells from peripheral blood were sorted into separate populations. The V and J genes are TRBV7-9 and TRBJ1-1; a confident D gene designation cannot be given. This clonotype originated in an adult with an advanced solid tumor such as melanoma, head and neck, liver or kidney cancer. Specimen: CD4+ or CD8+ T cells sorted from blood, collected in a trial of the OX40 agonist ivuxolimab. The nucleotide sequence reads as follows: TGTGCCAGCAGCCAGACCCCAGCGGAAGCTTTCTTT. It codes for CASSQTPAEAFF.